One sample yielded the 14 T cell receptor beta chains listed below, sequenced in a study of neurological immune-mediated disorders (dated by TCRdb to about 2019). Library construction relied on 5' RACE. The data were produced on an Illumina HiSeq 2500. The public sequencing data were trimmed at Q25 with fastp and processed into clonotypes with MiXCR by TCRdb, which kept only in-frame beta chains. Each entry merges the rows of one CDR3 protein and shows their most common DNA and genes. The sample has approximately 82,000 distinct CDR3 sequences on record, 2% to 3% of them singletons. More than 0.95% of the sample lies in the top ten. Sequenced material: PBMCs. The source of these receptors is a woman in her twenties or thirties with multiple sclerosis.

Ten or more counts support this clonotype. The chain combines TRBV5-1 with TRBJ2-3, with 10 bases identical to TRBD1. CDR3 length equals 15 residues. Unmatched junction bases numbered 6, after V lost 4 bases and J lost 4 bases. Per germline, CDR1 SGHRS and CDR2 YFSETQ. The CDR3 reads CASSAGTGEADTQYF. In nucleotides, the CDR3 is TGCGCCAGCAGCGCCGGGACAGGGGAGGCAGATACGCAGTATTTT.

This clonotype was seen repeatedly, ten times or more. The junction differs from germline at one of its ends, possibly a read error. This sequence joins TRBV7-7 and TRBJ2-2; D is possibly TRBD1 (6 bases). The CDR3 extends over 14 amino acids. Germline lookup yields CDR1 SSHAT and CDR2 FNYEAQ (reference sequence). Written as DNA, the CDR3 is TGTGCTAGCAGCTGGTCCCGGACAGCCGGGGAGCTGTTTTTT. Encoded protein: CASSWSRTAGELFF. Complete variable domain (other parts from reference TRBV7-7 and TRBJ2-2): GAGVSQSPRYKVTKRGQDVTLRCDPISSHATLYWYQQALGQGPEFLTYFNYEAQPDKSGLPSDRFSAERPEGSISTLTIQRTEQRDSAMYRCASSWSRTAGELFFGEGSRLTVL.

This clonotype was recorded at least ten times. The chain couples TRBV29-1 to TRBJ2-3, with TRBD2 identical over 11 bases. V lost 7 bases and J lost 6; bases outside the gene matches: 9. The CDR3 runs 14 residues. Germline V gene lookup returns CDR1 SQVTM and CDR2 ANQGSEA. The DNA of the CDR3 is TGCAGCGGTTCATTAGTAGCGGGAGGGGATACGCAGTATTTT. It is translated as CSGSLVAGGDTQYF.

This clonotype was found many times. The chain uses TRBV29-1 and TRBJ1-2; 7 nucleotides agree with TRBD1. V trimming: 7 bases; J trimming: 8 bases; junction bases outside the gene matches: 13. Germline values: CDR1 SQVTM, CDR2 ANQGSEA. There are 13 residues in the CDR3. DNA of the CDR3: TGCAGCGCTAGCCCCCGACAGGGCCTGGGCTACACCTTC. Translation: CSASPRQGLGYTF.

The sample holds many counts of this clonotype. The chain carries TRBV20-1 and TRBJ2-7; TRBD1 or TRBD2 may be the D gene (5 bases each). Germline V gives CDR1 DFQATT, CDR2 SNEGSKA (reference sequence). V was clipped by 0 bases and J by 0 bases, with 18 bases between them. CDR3 length: 17 residues. CDR3 sequence (DNA): TGCAGTGCTAGAGATCGGGGCGGCCGGGTGAGCTCCTACGAGCAGTACTTC. The encoded protein is CSARDRGGRVSSYEQYF.

This clonotype has ten or more counts. V and J are TRBV3-1 and TRBJ1-6; D not resolved. The CDR3 loop spans 14 amino acids. The germline V and J ends were trimmed by 1 base and 10 bases, with 11 bases remaining between them. Germline V gene lookup returns CDR1 LGHDT and CDR2 YNNKEL (reference sequence). CDR3 sequence reads: CASSQGSLGSPLHF. The CDR3 nucleotides read TGTGCCAGCAGCCAAGGAAGCTTAGGGTCACCCCTCCACTTT.

At least ten counts were recorded for this clonotype. The gene calls are TRBV7-2 and TRBJ1-4; a possible D gene is TRBD1 (5 bases). The CDR3 contains 15 residues. V shed 2 bases and J shed 8 bases, with 15 bases lying between them. From germline, CDR1 is SGHTA and CDR2 FQGNSA. This CDR3 reads CASSLMPDTKEKLFF. The CDR3, as DNA: TGTGCCAGCAGCTTAATGCCGGACACCAAGGAAAAACTGTTTTTT.

This clonotype was found many times. The chain uses TRBV24-1 and TRBJ2-3; 9 bases align to TRBD1. Losses at the gene ends were 3 bases for V and 6 bases for J; bases not matched to a gene: 3. CDR3 length: 14 residues. CDR1 is KGHDR and CDR2 is SFDVKD in the germline V gene. The CDR3 DNA is TGTGCCACCAGTGATCGGACAGGGGCCGATACGCAGTATTTT. Translating it yields CATSDRTGADTQYF.

This clonotype was observed at least ten times. The CDR3 DNA sequence: TGTGCCAGCAGCGGCCCCGTATATGGACTAGCGGGAGCCCACGAGCAGTACTTC. This gives the protein CASSGPVYGLAGAHEQYF. The rearrangement joins TRBV7-2 to TRBJ2-7; 13 nucleotides align to TRBD2. V dropped 5 bases and J dropped 5; count of bases not matched to a gene: 15. The germline V gene has CDR1 SGHTA and CDR2 FQGNSA. This CDR3 comprises 18 residues.

The chain links TRBV7-6 to TRBJ2-7; 11 bases fit TRBD2. The V gene end was trimmed by 5 bases and the J gene end by 6 bases; junction bases not matched to a gene: 6. This CDR3 spans 14 amino acids. The germline V gene encodes CDR1 SGHVS and CDR2 FNYEAQ. CDR3 in amino acids: CASSHRTSGSEQYF. For the CDR3, the DNA is TGTGCCAGCAGCCACAGAACTAGCGGGAGCGAGCAGTACTTC.

This clonotype was seen ten or more times. CDR3 coding DNA: TGTGCCAGCAGTTTTCTGGGAGACCCTAGCACAGATACGCAGTATTTT. Amino acids: CASSFLGDPSTDTQYF. This rearrangement joins TRBV12-3 or TRBV12-4 to TRBJ2-3; possibly TRBD2 for D (5 bases). The CDR3 length is 16 residues. Trimming shortened V by 3 bases and J by 0 bases, and 13 bases separated the two germline ends.

This clonotype was recorded many times. The gene calls are TRBV4-3 and TRBJ2-1; no reliable D call. CDR1 LGHNA and CDR2 YSLEER come from the germline V gene. The CDR3 spans 13 residues. Trimming removed 0 bases from V and 6 bases from J, with 6 bases in between. The CDR3 spells CASSQDFPNEQFF. The CDR3 nucleotides are TGCGCCAGCAGCCAAGATTTCCCCAATGAGCAGTTCTTC.

The table lists this clonotype with many counts. The J gene is TRBJ1-5, the V gene TRBV20-1; D ambiguous. CDR3 length: 14 residues. CDR1 DFQATT and CDR2 SNEGSKA come from the germline V gene (reference sequence). V was cut by 3 bases and J by 0 bases, with 9 bases left in between. The CDR3 sequence: CSARPSYSNQPQHF. The CDR3 nucleotides are TGCAGTGCTAGGCCCAGTTATAGCAATCAGCCCCAGCATTTT.

This clonotype has ten or more counts. The chain carries TRBV9 and TRBJ2-1; TRBD2 matches at 13 bases. Losses at the gene ends were 4 bases for V and 8 bases for J; bases not matched to a gene: 9. The V gene's germline CDR1 is SGDLS and CDR2 YYNGEE. The CDR3 has 16 amino acids. The CDR3 DNA reads TGTGCCAGCAGCCCTCGCGGGACTAGCGGGATCTATGAGCAGTTCTTC. Translation gives CASSPRGTSGIYEQFF.